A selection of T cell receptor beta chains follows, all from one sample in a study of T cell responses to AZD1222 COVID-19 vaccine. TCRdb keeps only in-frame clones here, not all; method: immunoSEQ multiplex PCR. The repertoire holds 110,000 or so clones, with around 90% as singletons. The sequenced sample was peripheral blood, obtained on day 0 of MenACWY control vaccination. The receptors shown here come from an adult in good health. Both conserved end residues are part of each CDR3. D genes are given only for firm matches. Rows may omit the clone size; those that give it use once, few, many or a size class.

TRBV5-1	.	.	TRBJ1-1	TGCGCCAGCAGCAAAGGACAGCTACTGAACACTGAAGCTTTCTTT	CASSKGQLLNTEAFF
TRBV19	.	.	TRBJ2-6	TGTGCCAGTAGTCGGGAGACACTTGGGGGAGGGGCCAACGTCCTGACTTTC	CASSRETLGGGANVLTF
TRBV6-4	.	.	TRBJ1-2	TGTGCCAGCAGTGACTCTGGGGGCGCTAACTATGGCTACACCTTC	CASSDSGGANYGYTF
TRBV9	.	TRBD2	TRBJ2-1	TGTGCCAGCAGTCTTCTCTCTAGCGGGGGGATGAATGAGCAGTTCTTC	CASSLLSSGGMNEQFF
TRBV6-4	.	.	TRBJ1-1	TGTGCCAGGAGAGATGTATTCAAGGAGGACACTGAAGCTTTCTTT	CARRDVFKEDTEAFF
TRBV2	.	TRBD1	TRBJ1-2	TGTGCCAGCGGAGTCGACAGGGATAATAACTATGGCTACACCTTC	CASGVDRDNNYGYTF
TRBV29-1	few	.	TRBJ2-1	TGCAGCGTTGACAGGTGGGACTCCTACAATGAGCAGTTCTTC	CSVDRWDSYNEQFF
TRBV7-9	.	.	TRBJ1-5	TGTGCCAGCAGCTTAGCGCTTAATCAGCCCCAGCATTTT	CASSLALNQPQHF
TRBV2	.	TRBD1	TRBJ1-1	TGTGCCAGCAGCGGACAGGGGTACACTGAAGCTTTCTTT	CASSGQGYTEAFF
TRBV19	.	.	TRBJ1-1	TGTGCCAGTAGTATAGAACTTGCTAGATCTGAAGCTTTCTTT	CASSIELARSEAFF
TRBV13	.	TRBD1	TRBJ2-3	TGTGCCAGCAGCTTAGCCAGGGGGCTAGTGGATACGCAGTATTTT	CASSLARGLVDTQYF
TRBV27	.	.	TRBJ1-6	TGTGCCAGCCGAATGGTCTATAATTCACCCCTCCACTTT	CASRMVYNSPLHF
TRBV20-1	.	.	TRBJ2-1	TGCAGTGCTAGTCTGGCCACTAGGAATGAGCAGTTCTTC	CSASLATRNEQFF
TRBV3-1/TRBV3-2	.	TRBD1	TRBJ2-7	TGTGCCAGCAGCCGTCGCCAGGGGGTCTACGAGCAGTACTTC	CASSRRQGVYEQYF
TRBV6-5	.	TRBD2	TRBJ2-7	TGTGCCAGCAGCGCACTCGGGGAGGGGCGGGAGCAGTACTTC	CASSALGEGREQYF
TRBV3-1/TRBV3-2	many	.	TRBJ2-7	TGTGCCAGCAGCCCAGGACGGGAAACCTACGAGCAGTACTTC	CASSPGRETYEQYF
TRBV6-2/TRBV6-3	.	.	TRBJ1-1	TGTGCCAGCAGTTACACCAGGGGAGAAGCTTTCTTT	CASSYTRGEAFF
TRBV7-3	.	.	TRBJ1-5	TGTGCCAGCAGCCCCGGCCCCAGCAAGGGCAATCAGCCCCAGCATTTT	CASSPGPSKGNQPQHF
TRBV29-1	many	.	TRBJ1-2	TGCAGCGTTGAAAAGGTGTCCGGTGGCTACACCTTC	CSVEKVSGGYTF
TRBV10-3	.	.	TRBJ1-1	TGTGCCATCAGTGATCAGCTTTCCGGGGCTGAAGCTTTCTTT	CAISDQLSGAEAFF
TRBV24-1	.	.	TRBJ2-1	TGTGCCACCAGTGATTCGTACGGGGGCCGCTACAATGAGCAGTTCTTC	CATSDSYGGRYNEQFF
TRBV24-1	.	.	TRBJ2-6	TGTGCCACCAGCCCCGCCTCTGGGGGCGGATCTGGGGCCAACGTCCTGACTTTC	CATSPASGGGSGANVLTF
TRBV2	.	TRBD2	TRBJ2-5	TGTGCCAGCAGTGGGACTAGTCGTTTTGAGACCCAGTACTTC	CASSGTSRFETQYF
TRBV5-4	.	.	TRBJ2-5	TGTGCCAGCAGCTGGACAGTTTTGGAGACCCAGTACTTC	CASSWTVLETQYF
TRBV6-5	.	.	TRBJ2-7	TGTGCCAGCAGTCACCGAGCCGGACAGTACTACGAGCAGTACTTC	CASSHRAGQYYEQYF
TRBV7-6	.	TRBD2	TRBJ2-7	TGTGCCAGCAGCTTTAGCGGGGTCGAGCAGTACTTC	CASSFSGVEQYF
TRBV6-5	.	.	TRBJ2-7	TGTGCCAGCAGTGACTCCTCGGGCGGCTACGAGCAGTACTTC	CASSDSSGGYEQYF
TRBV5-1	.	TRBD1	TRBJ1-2	TGCGCCAGCAGTAGGGACAGGGTCGATGGCTACACCTTC	CASSRDRVDGYTF
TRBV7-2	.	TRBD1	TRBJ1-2	TGTGCCAGCACCTTACGGACAGGGCCCGCCGGGGAAGGCTACACCTTC	CASTLRTGPAGEGYTF
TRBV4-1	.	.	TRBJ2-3	TGCGCCAGCAGCCAAGGGGCGGGGACAGATACGCAGTATTTT	CASSQGAGTDTQYF
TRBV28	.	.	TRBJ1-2	TGTGCCAGCAGTACGCCGGCGTCGAACTATGGCTACACCTTC	CASSTPASNYGYTF
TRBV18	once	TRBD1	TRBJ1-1	TGTGCCAGCTCACGGGACAGGGGGAACACTGAAGCTTTCTTT	CASSRDRGNTEAFF
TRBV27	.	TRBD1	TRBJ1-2	TGTGCCAGCAGTACACAACAGGGGGCTTGGTATGGCTACACCTTC	CASSTQQGAWYGYTF
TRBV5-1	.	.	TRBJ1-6	TGCGCCAGCAGCTTGGAGTCGGGGACCACCCTCCACTTT	CASSLESGTTLHF
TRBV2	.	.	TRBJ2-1	TGTGCCAGCAGTGAATGGACAGAGGTAACCAACAATGAGCAGTTCTTC	CASSEWTEVTNNEQFF
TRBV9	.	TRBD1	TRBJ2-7	TGTGCCAGCAGCCAGGACAGGGACCTCTCCTACGAGCAGTACTTC	CASSQDRDLSYEQYF
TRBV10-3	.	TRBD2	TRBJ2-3	TGTGCCATCCGACCTAGCGGGGCAGACACAGATACGCAGTATTTT	CAIRPSGADTDTQYF
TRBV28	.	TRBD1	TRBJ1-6	TGTGCCAGCAGTTTCGGGACAGGCGGGCCTAATTCACCCCTCCACTTT	CASSFGTGGPNSPLHF
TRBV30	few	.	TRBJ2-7	TGTGCCTGGAGTGTAGGAACAGGGAACTACGAGCAGTACTTC	CAWSVGTGNYEQYF
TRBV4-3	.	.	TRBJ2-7	TGCGCCAGCAGCAGCCAGATGCGCAATCCACTCTCCGAGCAGTACTTC	CASSSQMRNPLSEQYF
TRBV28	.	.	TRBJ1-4	TGTGCCAGCAGTTTATCCCTCCGGGCAGGGGAGAAACTGTTTTTT	CASSLSLRAGEKLFF
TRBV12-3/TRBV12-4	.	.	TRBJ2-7	TGTGCCAGCAGTTTATTAGGAGGGGACATATCCACTTTC	CASSLLGGDISTF
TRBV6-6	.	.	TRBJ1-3	TGTGCCAGCAGTAGCGGGGGGGGCAGCCATGGAAACACCATATATTTT	CASSSGGGSHGNTIYF
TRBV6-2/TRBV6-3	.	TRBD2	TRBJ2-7	TGTGCCAGCAGTTACCACCGCGGGGGCTACGAGCAGTACTTC	CASSYHRGGYEQYF
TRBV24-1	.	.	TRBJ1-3	TGTGCCACCAGTGACAGCTACTCTGGAAACACCATATATTTT	CATSDSYSGNTIYF
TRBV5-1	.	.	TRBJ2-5	TGCGCCAGCAGCTTGGGCCGGGACACCAAGACCCAGTACTTC	CASSLGRDTKTQYF
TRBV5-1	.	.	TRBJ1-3	TGCGCCAGCAGCTTGGTGACAGCTGGGTCTGGAAACACCATATATTTT	CASSLVTAGSGNTIYF
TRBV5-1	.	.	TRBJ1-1	TGCGCCAGCAGCTTCTCCGGGGCGAACACTGAAGCTTTCTTT	CASSFSGANTEAFF
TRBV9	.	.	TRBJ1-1	TGTGCCAGCAGCGTACTTGGGGAGGGCACTGAAGCTTTCTTT	CASSVLGEGTEAFF
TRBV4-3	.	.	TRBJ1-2	TGCGCCAGCAGCCGCATGGGGCAGGGGCATGGCTACACCTTC	CASSRMGQGHGYTF
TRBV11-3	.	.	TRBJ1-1	TGTGCCAGCAGCTTAGCGGGGAGGGCAGGGACTGAAGCTTTCTTT	CASSLAGRAGTEAFF
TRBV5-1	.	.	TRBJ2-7	TGCGCCAGCAGCTTGCTGTCGGGGCTGGAGCAGTACTTC	CASSLLSGLEQYF
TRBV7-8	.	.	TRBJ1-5	TGTGCCAGCAGCCGGGACATAAATCAGCCCCAGCATTTT	CASSRDINQPQHF
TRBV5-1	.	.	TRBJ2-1	TGCGCCAGCAGCTTGCAAGGGACCTCCTACAATGAGCAGTTCTTC	CASSLQGTSYNEQFF